Below are 8 T cell receptor beta chains sequenced from a single sample in a study of regulatory T cells in long-lasting Graves disease. For TCR beta, libraries came from iRepertoire HTBI primers and Arm-PCR of CDR3 regions. One entry per CDR3 protein results from TCRdb running MiXCR on the multiplex PCR reads. The data hold about 430,000 distinct CDR3 sequences, with around a fifth observed a single time. Specified time point: persistent/refractory GD, antithyroid drugs over 5 years with positive TRAb. PBMC-extracted RNA yielded the TCR library. The specimen was peripheral blood mononuclear cells (PBMCs), collected when the disease was refractory, from a patient treated with antithyroid drugs. The receptors come from a female donor with Graves disease.

This clonotype was counted at least ten times. V gene TRBV27 combines with J gene TRBJ1-4; D unresolved. CDR3 length: 16 residues. V dropped 6 bases and J dropped 7 bases, with 21 bases sitting between them. Germline assignment: CDR1 MNHEY and CDR2 SMNVEV (reference sequence). Here the CDR3 reads CASSTRTRAYGEKLFF. DNA for the CDR3: TGTGCCAGCAGCACCAGGACGAGGGCTTACGGTGAAAAACTGTTTTTT.

This clonotype was picked up a small number of times. V is TRBV20-1 and J is TRBJ2-7; tentative D call: TRBD1 (5 bases). V lost 3 bases and J lost 3, with 18 bases in between. Germline-derived CDR1 and CDR2 are DFQATT and SNEGSKA (reference sequence). CDR3 length equals 15 residues. The CDR3 nucleotides read TGCAGTGCTAGGGCGGACACAGGTTGGGTCTACGAGCAGTACTTC. It yields the protein CSARADTGWVYEQYF.

The sample holds a few counts of this clonotype. This chain uses TRBV20-1 with TRBJ1-2; a possible D gene is TRBD1 (5 bases). Trimming pared 0 bases from V and 8 bases from J, leaving 13 bases between. Germline V CDR1 and CDR2: DFQATT, SNEGSKA (reference sequence). CDR3 size: 13 residues. The CDR3 DNA reads as TGCAGTGCTAGAGATGGAGGGACGGGGGGCTACACCTTC. It yields the protein CSARDGGTGGYTF.

This chain joins TRBV5-1 and TRBJ1-5; TRBD1 might be the D (5 bases). The CDR3 spans 15 residues. Trimming stripped 1 base from V and 5 bases from J, with 13 bases between. CDR1 SGHRS and CDR2 YFSETQ come from the germline V gene. The CDR3 nucleotides are TGCGCCAGCAGCTTGAGCGGACAATCCGATCAGCCCCAGCATTTT. Protein: CASSLSGQSDQPQHF.

On this clonotype itself: A read error may produce the germline difference seen at one junction end. The chain links TRBV6-5 to TRBJ2-7, with D possibly being TRBD2 (6 bases). Germline CDR1 and CDR2: MNHEY and SVGAGI. CDR3 size: 14 residues. The CDR3 sequence is CASSYGGAPYKQYF. The CDR3 nucleotides are TGTGCCAGCAGTTACGGCGGGGCACCCTACAAGCAGTACTTC.

This clonotype has ten or more counts. The chain employs TRBV13 and TRBJ2-7; 7 bases map to TRBD2. CDR3 length: 13 residues. J lost 7 bases, V lost 3 bases, and 6 bases had no gene match. CDR1 PRHDT and CDR2 FYEKMQ come from the germline V gene (reference sequence). The CDR3 DNA reads TGTGCCAGCAGCTTCCTAGCGGAGGGAGAGCAGTACTTC. Its translation is CASSFLAEGEQYF.

The chain recombines TRBV4-1 with TRBJ2-7; 10 bases line up with TRBD2. CDR1 MGHRA and CDR2 YSYEKL come from the germline V gene. This CDR3 is 17 amino acids long. J was trimmed by 2 bases and V by 0 bases; bases with no gene match: 7. For the CDR3, the DNA is TGCGCCAGCAGCCAAGAAGGTGAAGCGGGGGGGCCCTACGAGCAGTACTTC. Its protein product is CASSQEGEAGGPYEQYF.

This clonotype was seen more than once but under ten times. The chain couples TRBV13 to TRBJ2-7; maybe TRBD1 (6 bases). Deletions cut 5 bases from V and 1 base from J, with 15 bases between. This CDR3 is 15 amino acids long. Germline V lookup: CDR1 PRHDT, CDR2 FYEKMQ (reference sequence). The CDR3 sequence is CASSPPRTESYEQYF. CDR3 sequence (DNA): TGTGCCAGCAGCCCCCCCCGGACAGAGTCCTACGAGCAGTACTTC.